Sequencing of this T cell receptor beta chain was carried out in a study of OX40 agonist ivuxolimab in advanced cancers. Looking at the study overall: Each dose-escalation patient presented with hepatocellular carcinoma, melanoma, renal cell or head and neck cancer.

Regarding the study as a whole: Both CD4+ and CD8+ T cell populations in blood had undergone clonal expansion by week 6 at 0.1 to 3.0 mg/kg. On average, CD8+ T cells showed a greater number of expanded clones than CD4+.

Cycle 7 day 1, cycle 4 day 1, and baseline were the timepoints at which blood was sampled. CDR3 size: 13 residues. Germline V gives CDR1 MGHRA, CDR2 YSYEKL. Trimming took off 1 base at V and 8 bases at J, with 8 bases between the two ends. Clones were read by immunoSEQ multiplex PCR, and TCRdb kept only the in-frame ones, dropping some. The table has roughly 38,000 clones, about 70% seen once; the top ten hold approximately 18%. Of note for this clone: Its antigen is currently unknown.

The TCR comes from an adult with an advanced solid tumor such as melanoma, head and neck, liver or kidney cancer. This sequence joins TRBV4-1 and TRBJ1-4; tentatively, D is TRBD1 (6 bases). The sequenced sample was CD4+ or CD8+ T cells sorted from blood, obtained in a trial of the OX40 agonist ivuxolimab. CDR3 in DNA: TGCGCCAGCAGCCAAGTCCAGGGGGAAAAACTGTTTTTT. Translating gives CASSQVQGEKLFF.